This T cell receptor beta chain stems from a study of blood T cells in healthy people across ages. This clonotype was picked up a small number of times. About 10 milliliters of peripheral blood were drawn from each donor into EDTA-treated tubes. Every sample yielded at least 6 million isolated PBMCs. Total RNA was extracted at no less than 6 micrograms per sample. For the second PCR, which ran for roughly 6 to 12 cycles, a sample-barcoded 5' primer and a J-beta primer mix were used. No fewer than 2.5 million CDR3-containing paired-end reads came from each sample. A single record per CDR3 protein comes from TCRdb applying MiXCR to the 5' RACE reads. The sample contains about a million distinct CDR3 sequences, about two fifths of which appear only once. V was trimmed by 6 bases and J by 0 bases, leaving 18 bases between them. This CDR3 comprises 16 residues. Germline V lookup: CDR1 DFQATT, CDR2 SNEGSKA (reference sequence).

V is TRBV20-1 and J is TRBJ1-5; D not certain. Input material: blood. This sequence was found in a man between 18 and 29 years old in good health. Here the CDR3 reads CSANSLTDISNQPQHF. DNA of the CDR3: TGCAGTGCGAACTCCCTCACCGATATTAGCAATCAGCCCCAGCATTTT.